This is a list of T cell receptor beta chains from one sample in a study of CD8+ T cells in alopecia areata. Clones were sequenced by immunoSEQ multiplex PCR, and TCRdb holds only the in-frame ones, with some missing. The table has approximately 200,000 clones, 60% seen once; the top ten hold approximately 3.4%. Material: CD4+ T cells sorted from blood, obtained at week 4, from a patient treated with tofacitinib. These receptors all stem from a human donor with alopecia areata. The CDR3 runs from the conserved cysteine through the conserved F or W. The D gene is left open where the match is weak. Not every row has a clone size; where given, it reads once, few, many or a size class.

D gene,J gene,V gene,clone size,CDR3 protein,CDR3 DNA
NA,TRBJ2-5,TRBV30,NA,CAWSSDARGETQYF,TGTGCCTGGAGTAGCGACGCAAGGGGAGAGACCCAGTACTTC
NA,TRBJ2-3,TRBV18,NA,CASSPTLADTQYF,TGTGCCAGCTCACCGACTTTGGCAGATACGCAGTATTTT
NA,TRBJ2-1,TRBV19,few,CASRRQTSYNEQFF,TGTGCCAGTAGGAGGCAGACCTCCTACAATGAGCAGTTCTTC
NA,TRBJ1-1,TRBV29-1,NA,CSVEDRAQRPWTEAFF,TGCAGCGTTGAAGATCGGGCACAGAGACCATGGACTGAAGCTTTCTTT
NA,TRBJ1-2,TRBV5-4,few,CASSPGVGRVGYTF,TGTGCCAGCAGCCCGGGGGTTGGTAGGGTTGGCTACACCTTC
NA,TRBJ2-3,TRBV30,NA,CAWSWAPTADTQYF,TGTGCCTGGAGTTGGGCTCCAACAGCGGATACGCAGTATTTT
NA,TRBJ1-5,TRBV7-2,NA,CASSATTRNQPQHF,TGTGCCAGCAGCGCCACAACCAGGAATCAGCCCCAGCATTTT
NA,TRBJ1-1,TRBV29-1,NA,CSVEEQAMNTEAFF,TGCAGCGTTGAAGAACAGGCTATGAACACTGAAGCTTTCTTT
NA,TRBJ2-1,TRBV12-5,NA,CASGLQGNEQFF,TGTGCTAGTGGTCTACAGGGCAATGAGCAGTTCTTC
NA,TRBJ2-1,TRBV15,NA,CATSYSRSEQFF,TGTGCCACCTCTTATAGCCGGAGTGAGCAGTTCTTC
TRBD2,TRBJ2-1,TRBV30,few,CACPGTSGREQFF,TGTGCCTGCCCCGGGACTAGCGGACGCGAGCAGTTCTTC
NA,TRBJ2-7,TRBV9,NA,CASSVGLREYEQYF,TGTGCCAGCAGCGTAGGTCTCAGGGAGTACGAGCAGTACTTC
TRBD1,TRBJ1-2,TRBV7-3,NA,CASSPYYRGTYGYTF,TGTGCCAGCAGCCCCTACTACAGGGGTACCTATGGCTACACCTTC
NA,TRBJ1-1,TRBV27,NA,CASSLKVNTEAFF,TGTGCCAGCAGTTTGAAAGTAAACACTGAAGCTTTCTTT
NA,TRBJ2-5,TRBV2,NA,CASSEGRTVVETQYF,TGTGCCAGCAGTGAAGGGAGGACAGTGGTTGAGACCCAGTACTTC
NA,TRBJ2-2,TRBV2,NA,CASSGDTGELFF,TGTGCCAGCAGTGGAGACACCGGGGAGCTGTTTTTT
NA,TRBJ2-6,TRBV4-1,NA,CASSQVRYSGANVLTF,TGCGCCAGCAGCCAAGTCAGGTACTCTGGGGCCAACGTCCTGACTTTC
TRBD1,TRBJ2-3,TRBV29-1,NA,CSVDGQGADTQYF,TGCAGCGTTGATGGACAGGGCGCAGATACGCAGTATTTT
NA,TRBJ1-1,TRBV29-1,NA,CSVVDTPLNTEAFF,TGCAGCGTTGTTGACACACCATTGAACACTGAAGCTTTCTTT
NA,TRBJ1-2,TRBV7-2,NA,CASSREDYGYTF,TGTGCCAGCAGCCGCGAGGACTATGGCTACACCTTC
NA,TRBJ1-2,TRBV5-1,NA,CASSLSNYGYTF,TGCGCCAGCAGCTTAAGCAACTATGGCTACACCTTC
TRBD2,TRBJ2-1,TRBV30,NA,CAWSRLAGYNEQFF,TGTGCCTGGAGTCGGCTAGCGGGTTACAATGAGCAGTTCTTC
NA,TRBJ1-5,TRBV10-3,NA,CAISESGDYSNQPQHF,TGTGCCATCAGTGAGTCGGGGGATTATAGCAATCAGCCCCAGCATTTT
TRBD1,TRBJ2-7,TRBV15,NA,CATSRALPGQGFRSYEQYF,TGTGCCACCAGCAGAGCTCTCCCGGGACAGGGGTTCCGCTCCTACGAGCAGTACTTC
TRBD2,TRBJ2-3,TRBV7-7,NA,CASSFRGRGGVTDTQYF,TGTGCTAGCAGCTTTCGCGGACGCGGGGGGGTCACAGATACGCAGTATTTT
TRBD1,TRBJ2-5,TRBV29-1,NA,CSVVDRKETQYF,TGCAGCGTCGTGGACAGGAAAGAGACCCAGTACTTC
NA,TRBJ2-1,TRBV27,NA,CASSPNRETYNEQFF,TGTGCCAGCAGTCCCAACAGGGAAACCTACAATGAGCAGTTCTTC
NA,TRBJ2-5,TRBV6-5,NA,CASSYFQEETQYF,TGTGCCAGCAGTTACTTCCAAGAAGAGACCCAGTACTTC
NA,TRBJ1-5,TRBV30,NA,CAWTAGPNQPQHF,TGTGCCTGGACTGCAGGGCCCAATCAGCCCCAGCATTTT
NA,TRBJ1-6,TRBV7-9,NA,CASSSPRGPDSPLHF,TGTGCCAGCAGCTCCCCCCGGGGTCCGGATTCACCCCTCCACTTT
NA,TRBJ1-6,TRBV4-1,few,CASSQTRTRPNSPLHF,TGCGCCAGCAGCCAGACAAGGACAAGACCGAATTCACCCCTCCACTTT
NA,TRBJ2-7,TRBV5-6,NA,CASSPSTKAAEQYF,TGTGCCAGCAGCCCGTCGACTAAAGCGGCCGAGCAGTACTTC
NA,TRBJ1-2,TRBV5-1,NA,CASSPGPDRNGYTF,TGCGCCAGCAGCCCTGGCCCAGACAGGAATGGCTACACCTTC
NA,TRBJ2-4,TRBV29-1,NA,CSVGDRDINIQYF,TGCAGCGTCGGTGACCGGGACATAAACATTCAGTACTTC
NA,TRBJ1-1,TRBV30,NA,CAWSRGESTEAFF,TGTGCCTGGAGTCGGGGGGAAAGTACTGAAGCTTTCTTT
NA,TRBJ2-7,TRBV30,NA,CAWGSGTTVQYF,TGTGCCTGGGGGTCCGGGACAACAGTGCAGTACTTC
TRBD1,TRBJ2-5,TRBV30,once,CAWSALGQGGETQYF,TGTGCCTGGAGCGCCCTGGGACAGGGAGGGGAGACCCAGTACTTC
NA,TRBJ1-5,TRBV2,NA,CASSEDLPQSQPQHF,TGTGCCAGCAGTGAAGATCTACCCCAAAGTCAGCCCCAGCATTTT
TRBD1,TRBJ2-7,TRBV5-6,NA,CASSKLRDSYEQYF,TGTGCCAGCAGCAAACTCCGGGACAGCTACGAGCAGTACTTC
NA,TRBJ1-5,TRBV29-1,NA,CSVTSGFSNQPQHF,TGCAGCGTTACCTCAGGCTTTAGCAATCAGCCCCAGCATTTT
TRBD1,TRBJ1-2,TRBV25-1,NA,CASSGQGGGYGYTF,TGTGCCAGCAGTGGACAGGGTGGAGGCTATGGCTACACCTTC
TRBD1,TRBJ2-3,TRBV4-1,NA,CASSQEGTGGRTDTQYF,TGCGCCAGCAGCCAAGAAGGCACAGGGGGCCGCACAGATACGCAGTATTTT
NA,TRBJ1-1,TRBV30,NA,CAWTLLEDTEAFF,TGTGCCTGGACACTTCTTGAGGACACTGAAGCTTTCTTT
NA,TRBJ2-1,TRBV15,NA,CATSRGGEQFF,TGTGCCACCAGCAGAGGCGGTGAGCAGTTCTTC
NA,TRBJ2-5,TRBV4-1,NA,CASSQSRDRDQTQYF,TGCGCCAGCAGCCAAAGCCGGGACCGCGACCAGACCCAGTACTTC
NA,TRBJ1-1,TRBV6-5,NA,CASSSSGLGTEAFF,TGTGCCAGCAGTTCCTCGGGGCTGGGCACTGAAGCTTTCTTT
TRBD2,TRBJ2-3,TRBV19,NA,CASSTGLAGGTDTQYF,TGTGCCAGTAGTACCGGACTAGCGGGGGGCACAGATACGCAGTATTTT
TRBD1,TRBJ2-4,TRBV30,NA,CAWSPDRVIQYF,TGTGCCTGGAGTCCCGACAGGGTCATTCAGTACTTC
NA,TRBJ2-7,TRBV6-5,NA,CASSYRQGRIYEQYF,TGTGCCAGCAGTTACCGGCAGGGGCGAATCTACGAGCAGTACTTC
TRBD1,TRBJ1-5,TRBV5-1,few,CASSLAAGGGQPQHF,TGCGCCAGCAGCTTGGCTGCAGGGGGGGGGCAGCCCCAGCATTTT
NA,TRBJ2-7,TRBV7-8,NA,CASSPSSYEQYF,TGTGCCAGCAGCCCGAGCTCCTACGAGCAGTACTTC